This T cell receptor beta chain was identified during a study of human CD8 memory T cell subsets. CDR3 length equals 16 residues. Germline V gives CDR1 SGHRS, CDR2 YFSETQ. Making the TCR beta libraries relied on UMI-labeled 5' RACE. Reprocessing the 5' RACE reads, TCRdb reports a single entry for every CDR3 protein and omits DNA. The sample has roughly 10,000 distinct CDR3 sequences. Material: CD8+ T cells from PBMCs. The receptor was derived from a human donor in good health. The V and J genes are TRBV5-1 and TRBJ2-7. The CDR3 protein is CASSLAFGGRASEQYF.